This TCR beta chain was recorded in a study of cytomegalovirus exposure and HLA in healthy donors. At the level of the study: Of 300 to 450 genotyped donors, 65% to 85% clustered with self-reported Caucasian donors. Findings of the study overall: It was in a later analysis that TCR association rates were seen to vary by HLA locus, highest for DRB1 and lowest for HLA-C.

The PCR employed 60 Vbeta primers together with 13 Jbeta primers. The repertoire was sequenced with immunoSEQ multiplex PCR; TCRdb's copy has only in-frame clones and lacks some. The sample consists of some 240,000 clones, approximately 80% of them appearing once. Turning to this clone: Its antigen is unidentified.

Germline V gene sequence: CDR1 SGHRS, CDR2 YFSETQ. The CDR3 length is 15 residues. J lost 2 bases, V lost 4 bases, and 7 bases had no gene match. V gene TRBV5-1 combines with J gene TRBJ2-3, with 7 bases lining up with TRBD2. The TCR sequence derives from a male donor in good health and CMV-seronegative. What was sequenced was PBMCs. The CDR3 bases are TGCGCCAGCAGCCTCCTTAGCGGGTTCACAGATACGCAGTATTTT. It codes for CASSLLSGFTDTQYF.